Listed below are T cell receptor beta chains from one sample, sequenced in a study of blood T cell repertoires in COVID-19. The method was immunoSEQ multiplex PCR; TCRdb's version includes in-frame clones alone and lacks a portion of them. The top ten clones hold about a third of a sample with about 80,000 clones, roughly four fifths of them seen once. The sequencing sample was made of peripheral blood. The receptors here all came from a woman aged 70-85 years with acute or convalescent COVID-19. The CDR3 runs from the conserved cysteine through the conserved F or W. D genes are given only for firm matches. Part of the rows lack a size; the others show once, few, many or a class for expanded clones.

d_call	clone_size	v_call	j_call	cdr3_nt	cdr3_aa
TRBD2	-	TRBV2	TRBJ2-4	TGTGCCAGCAGTGATAGACTAGCTCAGGCCAAAAACATTCAGTACTTC	CASSDRLAQAKNIQYF
-	once	TRBV7-9	TRBJ2-7	TGTGCCAGCAGCGCCAATACTAACTACGAGCAGTACTTC	CASSANTNYEQYF
-	-	TRBV18	TRBJ1-4	TGTGCCAGCTCACAGTACCGACAGGAAGAAGAAAAACTGTTTTTT	CASSQYRQEEEKLFF
-	-	TRBV19	TRBJ2-7	TGTGCCAGTAGTACTCAATCGGGACTGGGCGAGCAGTACTTC	CASSTQSGLGEQYF
-	-	TRBV19	TRBJ1-1	TGTGCCAGTAGTATGCGGCGGGGGCCCACTGAAGCTTTCTTT	CASSMRRGPTEAFF
TRBD2	-	TRBV3-1/TRBV3-2	TRBJ2-1	TGTGCCAGCAGCCAAGTCTTCTTAGCGGGGGACAATGAGCAGTTCTTC	CASSQVFLAGDNEQFF
-	-	TRBV11-1	TRBJ1-2	TGTGCCAGCAGCACCGACAGGACCTATGGCTACACCTTC	CASSTDRTYGYTF
-	-	TRBV5-4	TRBJ2-2	TGTGCCAGCAGCATAGACAGTAACACCGGGGAGCTGTTTTTT	CASSIDSNTGELFF
TRBD2	-	TRBV5-4	TRBJ2-1	TGTGCCAGCACTAAGGGCGGGACTAGCCGGAGCTCCTACAATGAGCAGTTCTTC	CASTKGGTSRSSYNEQFF
TRBD1	-	TRBV2	TRBJ1-6	TGTGCCAGCAGTCCGGGACAGGGGGGGATGTCACCCCTCCACTTT	CASSPGQGGMSPLHF
-	once	TRBV24-1	TRBJ2-3	TGTGCCACCAGTGATGGGTCACAGGGAAGAGATACGCAGTATTTT	CATSDGSQGRDTQYF
-	-	TRBV27	TRBJ1-1	TGTGCCAGCAGTCTATCACTCCCCAGCGGTACTGAAGCTTTCTTT	CASSLSLPSGTEAFF
-	-	TRBV10-1	TRBJ1-1	TGCGCCAGCAGTTATACGGGGAACACTGAAGCTTTCTTT	CASSYTGNTEAFF
TRBD1	-	TRBV5-6	TRBJ2-7	TGTGCCAGCAGTAAGGGACAGGGCTGGGACGAGCAGTACTTC	CASSKGQGWDEQYF
-	-	TRBV2	TRBJ2-5	TGTGCCAGCAGTGATTCCGGGTCCCAAGAGACCCAGTACTTC	CASSDSGSQETQYF
TRBD2	-	TRBV5-1	TRBJ2-1	TGCGCCAGCAGCTTGGCCAGCGGGAGGGCTAACAATGAGCAGTTCTTC	CASSLASGRANNEQFF
TRBD2	-	TRBV2	TRBJ2-2	TGTGCCAGCAGATCGGGACTAGCGGACACCGGGGAGCTGTTTTTT	CASRSGLADTGELFF
-	few	TRBV2	TRBJ2-4	TGTGCCAGCAGTGTCGGACAGCCAGGTGGGGGAAACATTCAGTACTTC	CASSVGQPGGGNIQYF
-	-	TRBV10-3	TRBJ1-6	TGTGCCATCAGGAGGAGTGAGGATTCACCCCTCCACTTT	CAIRRSEDSPLHF
-	-	TRBV3-1/TRBV3-2	TRBJ2-7	TGTGCCAGCAGCCAAGTCACTTGGAGTCACCACGAGCAGTACTTC	CASSQVTWSHHEQYF
-	-	TRBV10-2	TRBJ2-7	TGCGCCAGCAGTGTTTCGGCGAGGGTTTCCTACGAGCAGTACTTC	CASSVSARVSYEQYF
-	-	TRBV7-2	TRBJ2-1	TGTGCCAGCAGCACCCTGACTGGTCTCGACAATGAGCAGTTCTTC	CASSTLTGLDNEQFF
-	-	TRBV7-3	TRBJ2-5	TGTGCCAGCAGCTTAAATATAGGGGGGACCCAGTACTTC	CASSLNIGGTQYF
TRBD2	-	TRBV3-1/TRBV3-2	TRBJ2-5	TGTGCCAGCAGCCACAGCCTAGCGGGAGGGCCAGTGATCGGAGAGACCCAGTACTTC	CASSHSLAGGPVIGETQYF
-	-	TRBV15	TRBJ2-3	TGTGCCACCAGCAGAGAGGGGTACAGGGCTGGCACAGATACGCAGTATTTT	CATSREGYRAGTDTQYF
-	-	TRBV29-1	TRBJ2-1	TGCAGCGTTGTACCACCCCTGGCCATCAATGAGCAGTTCTTC	CSVVPPLAINEQFF
-	-	TRBV2	TRBJ2-7	TGTGCCACCGGACTGGCACCAAGAGGTGAGCAGTACTTC	CATGLAPRGEQYF
-	-	TRBV15	TRBJ2-7	TGTGCCACTGTAGGAAAGAGGGAGGCTATTGCATCCTACGAGCAGTACTTC	CATVGKREAIASYEQYF
-	-	TRBV9	TRBJ2-1	TGTGCCAGTGGATCGGGACTCTACTCCTACAATGAGCAGTTCTTC	CASGSGLYSYNEQFF
-	-	TRBV6-4	TRBJ2-2	TGTGCCAGCAGCGGGAACAGGAACACCGGGGAGCTGTTTTTT	CASSGNRNTGELFF
-	once	TRBV20-1	TRBJ1-5	TGCAGTGCTAGTAGGGGGGGAGGCAATCAGCCCCAGCATTTT	CSASRGGGNQPQHF
-	-	TRBV19	TRBJ1-5	TGTGCCAGTAGTGGGGGTCAGGGAGGACAGCCCCAGCATTTT	CASSGGQGGQPQHF
TRBD2	-	TRBV5-6	TRBJ2-2	TGTGCCAGCAGCCGCCGGGGACTAGCGAAAAACACCGGGGAGCTGTTTTTT	CASSRRGLAKNTGELFF
-	-	TRBV6-5	TRBJ2-2	TGTGCCAGCAGCCATACTAGGGACGGGGAGCTGTTTTTT	CASSHTRDGELFF
-	-	TRBV5-1	TRBJ1-2	TGCGCCAGCAGCTGGGGAGACTATGGCTACACCTTC	CASSWGDYGYTF
TRBD1	few	TRBV24-1	TRBJ2-7	TGTGCCACCAGCCGAGGGGGGACAGGGGTGTACGAGCAGTACTTC	CATSRGGTGVYEQYF
-	-	TRBV7-9	TRBJ2-3	TGTGCCAGCAGCAGAGAGCCAGATACGCAGTATTTT	CASSREPDTQYF
-	few	TRBV9	TRBJ2-7	TGTGCCAGCAAAGTGAGCGAGCAGTACTTC	CASKVSEQYF
-	-	TRBV7-2	TRBJ1-2	TGTGCCAGCAGCTCATCCCTGGACAGACCTAACTATGGCTACACCTTC	CASSSSLDRPNYGYTF
-	-	TRBV3-1/TRBV3-2	TRBJ2-2	TGTGCCAGCAGCCAGACAGTCACCGGGGAGCTGTTTTTT	CASSQTVTGELFF
TRBD1	once	TRBV5-1	TRBJ2-7	TGCGCCAGTACCGAACCGGGACAGGGCGCCTACGAGCAGTACTTC	CASTEPGQGAYEQYF
TRBD1	-	TRBV19	TRBJ1-2	TGTGCCAGTATTCCCCCGGGACAGGGACCGTTCGGCTACACCTTC	CASIPPGQGPFGYTF
-	many	TRBV24-1	TRBJ2-4	TGTGCCACCGTCTTGGGGCGAGCCAAAAACATTCAGTACTTC	CATVLGRAKNIQYF
-	-	TRBV7-8	TRBJ2-7	TGTGCCAGCAGCTTAGTCTTGATAGGGGCCAGCTCCTACGAGCAGTACTTC	CASSLVLIGASSYEQYF
TRBD2	once	TRBV11-2	TRBJ2-5	TGTGCCAGCAGCTTAGGGACTAGCGGGAGAGGAGGCACGGAGACCCAGTACTTC	CASSLGTSGRGGTETQYF
TRBD2	-	TRBV3-1/TRBV3-2	TRBJ2-7	TGTGCCAGCAGCCCCAGCTGGGGGACTAGCGGGTCCTACGAGCAGTACTTC	CASSPSWGTSGSYEQYF